This T cell receptor (beta chain) emerged from a study of T cells in localized non-small cell lung cancer. Study-wide findings and caveats: Adjacent lung held a median around 56 of the top 100 tumor clones. Longer overall survival accompanied higher blood T cell density. Clonality peaked in uninvolved adjacent lung rather than tumor.

J lost 1 base, V lost 7 bases, and 6 bases had no gene match. The CDR3 length is 15 residues. Germline values: CDR1 SGDLS, CDR2 YYNGEE. Points on this clone: Its cognate antigen is unknown.

Method: immunoSEQ multiplex PCR; TCRdb's copy keeps in-frame clones and lacks some. The table includes over 10,000 clones, roughly 28% detected once. The starting material was lung tumor tissue, obtained before any cancer treatment. The chain uses TRBV9 and TRBJ2-1, with TRBD2 matching 9 bases. This TCR was sampled from a female donor older than 55 with stage I lung adenocarcinoma. The CDR3 bases are TGTGCCAGCGCTAAGCGGGAGGCTTCCTACAATGAGCAGTTCTTC. This sequence encodes CASAKREASYNEQFF.